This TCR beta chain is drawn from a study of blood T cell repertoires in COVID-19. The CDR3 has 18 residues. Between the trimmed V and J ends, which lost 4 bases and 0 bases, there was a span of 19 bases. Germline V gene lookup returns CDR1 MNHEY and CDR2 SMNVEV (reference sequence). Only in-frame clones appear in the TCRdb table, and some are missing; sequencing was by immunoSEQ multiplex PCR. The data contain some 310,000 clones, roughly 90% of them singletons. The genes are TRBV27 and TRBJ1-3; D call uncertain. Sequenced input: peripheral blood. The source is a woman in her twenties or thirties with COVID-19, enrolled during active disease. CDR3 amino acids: CASSSGLPLISSGNTIYF. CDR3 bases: TGTGCCAGCAGTTCAGGACTTCCCCTGATAAGCTCTGGAAACACCATATATTTT.